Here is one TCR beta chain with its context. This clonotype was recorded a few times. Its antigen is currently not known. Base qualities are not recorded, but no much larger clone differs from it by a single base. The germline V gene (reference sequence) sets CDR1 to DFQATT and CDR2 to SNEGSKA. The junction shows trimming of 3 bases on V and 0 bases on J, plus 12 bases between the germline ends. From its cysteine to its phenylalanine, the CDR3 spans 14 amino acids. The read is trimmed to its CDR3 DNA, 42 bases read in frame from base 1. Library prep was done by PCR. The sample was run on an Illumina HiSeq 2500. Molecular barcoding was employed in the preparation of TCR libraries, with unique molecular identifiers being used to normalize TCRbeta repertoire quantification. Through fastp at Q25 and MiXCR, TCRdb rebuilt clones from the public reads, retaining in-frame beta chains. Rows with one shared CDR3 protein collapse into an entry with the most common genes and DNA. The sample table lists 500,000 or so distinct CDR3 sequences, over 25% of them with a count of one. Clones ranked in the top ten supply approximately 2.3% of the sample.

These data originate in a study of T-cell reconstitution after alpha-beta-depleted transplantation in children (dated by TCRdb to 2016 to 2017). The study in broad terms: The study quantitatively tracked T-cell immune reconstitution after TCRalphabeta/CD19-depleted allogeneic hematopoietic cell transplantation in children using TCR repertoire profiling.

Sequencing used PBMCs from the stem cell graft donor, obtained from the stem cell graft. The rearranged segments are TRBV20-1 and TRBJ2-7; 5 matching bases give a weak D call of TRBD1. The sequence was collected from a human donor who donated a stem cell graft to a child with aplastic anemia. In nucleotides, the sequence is TGCAGTGCTAGTAGGTTCAGGGACTCCTACGAGCAGTACTTC. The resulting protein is CSASRFRDSYEQYF.